This is a list of T cell receptor beta chains from one sample in a study of T-cell memory formation after mild COVID-19. TCRdb called the 5' RACE reads again in MiXCR, with one record for every CDR3 protein. Here the sample spans under 700,000 distinct CDR3 sequences, around 20% being singletons. Sequencing was performed on PBMCs or a T cell subset sorted from them (not recorded which). Source of these receptors: an adult woman who had mild COVID-19 (a few samples of this study predate the infection). Cell type and time point are not known. CDR3s include the opening cysteine and the closing phenylalanine or tryptophan. A D gene is named only where the DNA matches it firmly. The size field is filled for only some rows; it gives once, few, many or a size class.

J: TRBJ2-7; V: TRBV2; D: .; size: .; CDR3: CASTPWEGSSYEQYF; DNA: TGTGCCAGCACCCCCTGGGAAGGGAGCTCCTACGAGCAGTACTTC
J: TRBJ2-3; V: TRBV6-6; D: .; size: few; CDR3: CASSPSDLGGDTQYF; DNA: TGTGCCAGCAGCCCCTCGGATCTGGGTGGAGATACGCAGTATTTT
J: TRBJ1-6; V: TRBV5-1; D: .; size: many; CDR3: CASSLGDLPNSPLHF; DNA: TGCGCCAGCAGCTTGGGGGACTTACCGAATTCACCCCTCCACTTT
J: TRBJ1-2; V: TRBV18; D: TRBD1; size: .; CDR3: CASSPVSDRDGYTF; DNA: TGTGCCAGCTCACCCGTCTCGGACAGGGACGGCTACACCTTC
J: TRBJ2-1; V: TRBV6-2/TRBV6-3; D: TRBD2; size: .; CDR3: CASSLFQRGRSSYNEQFF; DNA: TGTGCCAGCAGTTTATTCCAGCGGGGACGAAGCTCCTACAATGAGCAGTTCTTC
J: TRBJ2-7; V: TRBV18; D: .; size: few; CDR3: CASSPGTASNYEQYF; DNA: TGTGCCAGCTCACCGGGTACTGCCTCCAACTACGAGCAGTACTTC
J: TRBJ2-1; V: TRBV6-4; D: TRBD2; size: few; CDR3: CASSVAAGEGNEQFF; DNA: TGTGCCAGCAGTGTAGCAGCGGGAGAAGGCAATGAGCAGTTCTTC
J: TRBJ2-7; V: TRBV7-9; D: TRBD2; size: many; CDR3: CASSLSLAGDEQYF; DNA: TGTGCCAGCAGCTTAAGTCTAGCGGGAGACGAGCAGTACTTC
J: TRBJ2-7; V: TRBV20-1; D: TRBD2; size: few; CDR3: CSARTSGTTGEQYF; DNA: TGCAGTGCTAGGACTAGCGGGACGACTGGCGAGCAGTACTTC
J: TRBJ1-3; V: TRBV3-1; D: .; size: .; CDR3: CASSQTGTVGNTIYF; DNA: TGTGCCAGCAGCCAAACAGGAACGGTAGGAAACACCATATATTTT
J: TRBJ1-2; V: TRBV27; D: .; size: many; CDR3: CASRPRVVDSYGYTF; DNA: TGTGCCAGCAGACCCAGGGTCGTGGATAGCTATGGCTACACCTTC
J: TRBJ1-1; V: TRBV9; D: .; size: .; CDR3: CASSVDGGDLEAFF; DNA: TGTGCCAGCAGCGTAGACGGAGGGGACCTTGAAGCTTTCTTT
J: TRBJ1-6; V: TRBV9; D: TRBD1; size: many; CDR3: CASSPMTGSNSPLHF; DNA: TGTGCCAGCAGCCCCATGACAGGGAGTAATTCACCCCTCCACTTT
J: TRBJ2-3; V: TRBV5-1; D: .; size: few; CDR3: CASSLSGRVTDTQYF; DNA: TGCGCCAGCAGCTTGTCGGGCAGGGTAACAGATACGCAGTATTTT
J: TRBJ2-4; V: TRBV6-2/TRBV6-3; D: TRBD2; size: few; CDR3: CATTVASGVAKNIQYF; DNA: TGTGCCACCACGGTGGCTAGCGGGGTAGCCAAAAACATTCAGTACTTC
J: TRBJ2-2; V: TRBV7-9; D: .; size: few; CDR3: CASSGSQGSNTGELFF; DNA: TGTGCCAGCAGCGGCTCACAGGGTTCGAACACCGGGGAGCTGTTTTTT
J: TRBJ2-7; V: TRBV11-2; D: .; size: .; CDR3: CASSYRDFVGYEQYF; DNA: TGTGCCAGCAGTTACCGGGACTTCGTGGGCTACGAGCAGTACTTC
J: TRBJ2-7; V: TRBV20-1; D: .; size: once; CDR3: CSATGQPSEQYF; DNA: TGCAGTGCTACAGGACAGCCTTCCGAGCAGTACTTC
J: TRBJ2-1; V: TRBV6-5; D: TRBD2; size: few; CDR3: CASSSARLAPPDEQFF; DNA: TGTGCCAGCAGCTCCGCCCGACTAGCTCCGCCAGATGAGCAGTTCTTC
J: TRBJ2-7; V: TRBV20-1; D: .; size: .; CDR3: CSASWRLQIDEQYF; DNA: TGCAGTGCTAGTTGGAGACTGCAGATAGACGAGCAGTACTTC
J: TRBJ2-1; V: TRBV7-9; D: TRBD2; size: few; CDR3: CASSRLAGRYNEQFF; DNA: TGTGCCAGCAGCCGACTAGCGGGGCGATACAATGAGCAGTTCTTC
J: TRBJ1-1; V: TRBV5-1; D: TRBD1; size: .; CDR3: CASSSTSGTGNTEAFF; DNA: TGCGCCAGCAGCTCAACCTCCGGGACAGGTAACACTGAAGCTTTCTTT
J: TRBJ2-7; V: TRBV7-9; D: .; size: .; CDR3: CASSLNGNPSYEQYF; DNA: TGTGCCAGCAGCTTGAACGGGAACCCCTCCTACGAGCAGTACTTC
J: TRBJ1-1; V: TRBV6-5; D: .; size: .; CDR3: CASSSRWVNTEAFF; DNA: TGTGCCAGCAGTTCTCGCTGGGTGAACACTGAAGCTTTCTTT